This T cell receptor beta chain came from a study of T-cell memory formation after mild COVID-19. Study-level results: Nothing showed for sure that second-wave clones peaking on day 37 were SARS-CoV-2 specific. CD4+ clones that contracted lay mainly in CM and EM; CD8+ ones lay in EMRA.

Trimming took off 2 bases at V and 5 bases at J, with 8 bases between the two ends. Germline assignment: CDR1 SNHLY and CDR2 FYNNEI. The CDR3 runs 13 residues. This clonotype appeared many times. The antigen is unknown. The 5'RACE method, run with constant-segment primers, produced TCR alpha and TCR beta cDNA libraries (carrying sample barcodes and UMIs). A single record per CDR3 protein comes from TCRdb applying MiXCR to the 5' RACE reads. The sample contains hundreds of thousands of distinct CDR3 sequences, 13% to 15% of which appear only once. The sequenced sample was PBMCs or a T cell subset sorted from them (not recorded which). This sequence was found in a man younger than 35 who had mild COVID-19 (a few samples of this study predate the infection). Cell type and time point are not known. The V gene is TRBV2, the J gene TRBJ2-3; no definite D call. CDR3 protein: CASSEPHQDTQYF. Written as DNA, the CDR3 is TGTGCCAGCAGTGAACCCCACCAAGATACGCAGTATTTT.